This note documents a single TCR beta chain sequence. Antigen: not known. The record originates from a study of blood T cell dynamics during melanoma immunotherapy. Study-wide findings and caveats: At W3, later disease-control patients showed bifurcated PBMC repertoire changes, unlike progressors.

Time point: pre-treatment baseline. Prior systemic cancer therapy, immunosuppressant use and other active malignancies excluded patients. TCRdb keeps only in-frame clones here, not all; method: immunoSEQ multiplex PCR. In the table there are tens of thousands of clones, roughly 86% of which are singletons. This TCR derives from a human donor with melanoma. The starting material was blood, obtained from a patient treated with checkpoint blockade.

CDR3 coding DNA: TGTGCCAGTAGTATAGATCGTCGGCTATATGGCTACACCTTC. Its translation is CASSIDRRLYGYTF. V and J are TRBV19 and TRBJ1-2; D is undetermined. Per germline, CDR1 LNHDA and CDR2 SQIVND (reference sequence). CDR3 length equals 14 residues. With 0 bases removed from V and 5 bases from J, the gap between germline ends came to 10 bases.